This T cell receptor (beta chain) was recovered during a study of CD8+CD57+ T cells in acquired aplastic anemia (dated 2018 in TCRdb). Study-wide context: On average, sorted CD4+ and CD8+ cells yielded around 3.5 ug of extracted DNA, with a range of roughly 0.18 to 30 ug. CD8+CD57+ expansion was defined as frequency above the mean frequency observed in healthy subjects.

With respect to this clonotype: Its cognate antigen has yet to be identified. No base quality values were provided; no much bigger clone lies one nucleotide off.

Patients chosen for sequencing had shown expansion of CD8+CD57+ cells by flow cytometry. Severe acquired aplastic anemia was diagnosed in all patients according to International Study of Aplastic Anemia and Agranulocytosis and Camitta criteria. Patients had received no therapy at the time of blood sampling. In the study, sorted CD4+ and CD8+ blood T cells from patients with severe aplastic anemia and from healthy subjects underwent deep sequencing of TCR repertoires. In the USA, patient enrollment took place under clinicaltrials.gov protocols 00001620, 01623167, 00001397, 00071045, 00081523 and 00961064. Ficoll-Paque density gradient centrifugation was used to isolate peripheral blood mononuclear cells. CD4+ and CD8+ T cells were sorted by FACS or magnetic beads before DNA extraction. The CDR3 numbers 14 residues from cysteine through phenylalanine. Here the CDR3 DNA is all that survives: 42 bases in frame from base 1. V sheds 0 bases and J sheds 6 bases, leaving 11 bases between their ends. Based on the germline V gene, the CDR1 and CDR2 sequences are MNHEY and SVGAGI.

What the research found in general, with its limitations: Between patients and healthy controls, no significant difference in CD8+ Simpson's diversity was found (P=0.060). Around 30 CD8+ CDR3 sequences were found in both patients and controls but appeared to be highly expressed in patients and within the immunodominant clones of the patients.

Profiling of TCR beta VDJ combinations and CDR3 sequences used genomic DNA as the template. An Illumina HiSeq 2000 was used for TCR repertoire sequencing. As for the authors' bioinformatics: Repertoires were assessed using TRBV/TRBJ rearrangement plots, CDR3 size and DJ length profiles, and Simpson's diversity index. The most abundant DNA sequence in the deep sequencing data was taken as the immunodominant clone. CDR3 amino acid sequences were screened for sharing across subjects and were compared with published repertoires and the VDJdb database. The public sequencing data were trimmed at Q25 with fastp and processed into clonotypes with MiXCR by TCRdb, which kept only in-frame beta chains. Rows with a matching CDR3 protein are joined into one entry that keeps the most common DNA and genes. For this entry, the V and J calls and clone size follow TCRdb and not the study's own pipeline. The sample has about 180,000 distinct CDR3 sequences on record, approximately 52% of them singletons. The top ten constitute around 2% of the sample.

The TCR sequence derives from a human donor with aplastic anemia. The sequence joins TRBV6-5 to TRBJ1-2; too little of a D gene remains to name it. Source material: sorted CD4+, CD8+, or CD8+CD57+ T cells (not recorded which) from PBMCs. The base sequence is TGTGCCAGCAGTTACTCGTATCAGAGTAATGGCTACACCTTC. Translated, it reads CASSYSYQSNGYTF.